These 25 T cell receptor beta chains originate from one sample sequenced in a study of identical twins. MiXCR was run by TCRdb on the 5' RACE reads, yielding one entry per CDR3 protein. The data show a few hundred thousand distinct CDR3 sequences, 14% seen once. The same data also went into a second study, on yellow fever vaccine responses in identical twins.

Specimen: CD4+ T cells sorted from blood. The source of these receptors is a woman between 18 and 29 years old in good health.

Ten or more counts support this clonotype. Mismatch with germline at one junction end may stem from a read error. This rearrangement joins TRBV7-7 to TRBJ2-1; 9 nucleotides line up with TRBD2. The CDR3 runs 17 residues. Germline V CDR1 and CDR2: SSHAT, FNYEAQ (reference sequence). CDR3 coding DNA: TGTGCTAGCAGCCTAAATAGCGGGAGAGGGCCCTACAATGAGCAGTTCTTC. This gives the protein CASSLNSGRGPYNEQFF. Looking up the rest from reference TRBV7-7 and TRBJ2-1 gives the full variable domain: GAGVSQSPRYKVTKRGQDVTLRCDPISSHATLYWYQQALGQGPEFLTYFNYEAQPDKSGLPSDRFSAERPEGSISTLTIQRTEQRDSAMYRCASSLNSGRGPYNEQFFGPGTRLTVL.

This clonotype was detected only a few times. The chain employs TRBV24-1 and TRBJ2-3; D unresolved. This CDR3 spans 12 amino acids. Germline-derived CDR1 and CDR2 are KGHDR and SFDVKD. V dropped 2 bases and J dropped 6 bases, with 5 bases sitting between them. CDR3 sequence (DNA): TGTGCCACCAGTGATTCGGGCGATACGCAGTATTTT. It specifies CATSDSGDTQYF.

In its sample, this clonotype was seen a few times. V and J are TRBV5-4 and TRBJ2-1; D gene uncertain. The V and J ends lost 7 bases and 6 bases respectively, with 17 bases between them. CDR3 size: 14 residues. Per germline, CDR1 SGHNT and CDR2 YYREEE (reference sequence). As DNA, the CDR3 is TGTGCCAGCGATTCCCGAGGTGAGATCAATGAGCAGTTCTTC. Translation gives CASDSRGEINEQFF.

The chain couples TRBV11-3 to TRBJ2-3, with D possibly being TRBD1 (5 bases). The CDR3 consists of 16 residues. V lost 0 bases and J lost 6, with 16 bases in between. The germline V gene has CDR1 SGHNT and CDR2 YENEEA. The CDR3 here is CASSLDGLGQGDTQYF. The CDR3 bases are TGTGCCAGCAGCTTAGATGGCCTGGGCCAGGGTGATACGCAGTATTTT.

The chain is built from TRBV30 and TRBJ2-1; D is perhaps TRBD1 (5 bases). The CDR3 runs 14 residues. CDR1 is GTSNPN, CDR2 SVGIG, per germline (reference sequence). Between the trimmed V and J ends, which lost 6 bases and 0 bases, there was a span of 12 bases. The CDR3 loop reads CACHDSVSYNEQFF. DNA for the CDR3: TGTGCCTGCCACGACAGCGTCTCCTACAATGAGCAGTTCTTC.

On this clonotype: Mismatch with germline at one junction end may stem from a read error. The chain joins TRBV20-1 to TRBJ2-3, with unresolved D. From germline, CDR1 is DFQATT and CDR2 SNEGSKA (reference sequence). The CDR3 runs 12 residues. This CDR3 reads CSVRIRRDTQYF. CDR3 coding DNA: TGCAGTGTTAGAATACGACGGGATACGCAGTATTTT.

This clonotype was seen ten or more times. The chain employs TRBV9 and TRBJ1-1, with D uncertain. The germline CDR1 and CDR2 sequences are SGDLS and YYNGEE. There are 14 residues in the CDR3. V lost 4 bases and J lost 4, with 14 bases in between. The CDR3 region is CASSLGGGSTEAFF. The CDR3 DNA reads TGTGCCAGCAGCCTCGGAGGCGGGAGCACTGAAGCTTTCTTT.

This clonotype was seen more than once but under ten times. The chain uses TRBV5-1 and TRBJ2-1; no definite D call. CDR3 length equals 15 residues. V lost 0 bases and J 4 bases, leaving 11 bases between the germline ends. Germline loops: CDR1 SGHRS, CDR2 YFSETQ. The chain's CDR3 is CASSLEASRYNEQFF. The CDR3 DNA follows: TGCGCCAGCAGCTTGGAGGCGAGTAGGTACAATGAGCAGTTCTTC. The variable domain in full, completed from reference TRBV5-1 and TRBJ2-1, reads KAGVTQTPRYLIKTRGQQVTLSCSPISGHRSVSWYQQTPGQGLQFLFEYFSETQRNKGNFPGRFSGRQFSNSRSEMNVSTLELGDSALYLCASSLEASRYNEQFFGPGTRLTVL.

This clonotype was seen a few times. Here the CDR3 DNA reads TGTGCCAGCAGCCTCATGGGGCAATTCGAGCAGTACTTC. Protein product: CASSLMGQFEQYF. The chain carries TRBV13 and TRBJ2-7, with D perhaps matching TRBD1 (5 bases). This CDR3 is 13 amino acids long. V gave up 5 bases and J gave up 6 bases, with 14 bases separating them. Germline V gives CDR1 PRHDT, CDR2 FYEKMQ (reference sequence). Combining the CDR3 with reference TRBV13 and TRBJ2-7 gives the whole variable domain AAGVIQSPRHLIKEKRETATLKCYPIPRHDTVYWYQQGPGQDPQFLISFYEKMQSDKGSIPDRFSAQQFSDYHSELNMSSLELGDSALYFCASSLMGQFEQYFGPGTRLTVT.

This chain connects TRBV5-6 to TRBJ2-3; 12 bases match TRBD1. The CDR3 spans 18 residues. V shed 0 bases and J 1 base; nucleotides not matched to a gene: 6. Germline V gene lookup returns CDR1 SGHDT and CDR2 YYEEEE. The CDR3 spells CASSLVPGTGGRTDTQYF. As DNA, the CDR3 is TGTGCCAGCAGCTTGGTCCCCGGGACAGGGGGCCGCACAGATACGCAGTATTTT.

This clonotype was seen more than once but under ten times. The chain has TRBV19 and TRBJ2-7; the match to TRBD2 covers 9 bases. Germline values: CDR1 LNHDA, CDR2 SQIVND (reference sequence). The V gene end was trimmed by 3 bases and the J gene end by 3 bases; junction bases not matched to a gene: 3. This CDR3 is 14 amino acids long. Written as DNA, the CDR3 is TGTGCCAGTAGTATTATAGCGGGAGACTACGAGCAGTACTTC. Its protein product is CASSIIAGDYEQYF.

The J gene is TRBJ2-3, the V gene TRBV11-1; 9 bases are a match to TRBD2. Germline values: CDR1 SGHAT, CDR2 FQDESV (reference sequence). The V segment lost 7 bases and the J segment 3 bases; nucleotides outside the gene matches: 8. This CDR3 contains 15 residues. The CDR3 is CASTPQAGGTDTQYF. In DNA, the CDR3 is TGTGCCAGCACCCCCCAAGCGGGAGGTACAGATACGCAGTATTTT. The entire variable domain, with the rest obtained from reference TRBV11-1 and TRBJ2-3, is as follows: EAEVAQSPRYKITEKSQAVAFWCDPISGHATLYWYRQILGQGPELLVQFQDESVVDDSQLPKDRFSAERLKGVDSTLKIQPAELGDSAMYLCASTPQAGGTDTQYFGPGTRLTVL.

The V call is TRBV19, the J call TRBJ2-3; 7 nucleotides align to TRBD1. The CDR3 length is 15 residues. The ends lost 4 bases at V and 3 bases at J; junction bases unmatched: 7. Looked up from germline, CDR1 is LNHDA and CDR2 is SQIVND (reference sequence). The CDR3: CASSTRDRRTDTQYF. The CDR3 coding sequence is TGTGCCAGTAGTACCCGGGACAGAAGAACAGATACGCAGTATTTT.

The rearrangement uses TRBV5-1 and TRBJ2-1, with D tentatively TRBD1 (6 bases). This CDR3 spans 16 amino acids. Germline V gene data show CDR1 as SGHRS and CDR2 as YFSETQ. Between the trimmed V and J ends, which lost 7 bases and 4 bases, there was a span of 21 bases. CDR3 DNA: TGCGCCAGCGGATTCTTTGGGGGCGGATCTTACAATGAGCAGTTCTTC. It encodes CASGFFGGGSYNEQFF.

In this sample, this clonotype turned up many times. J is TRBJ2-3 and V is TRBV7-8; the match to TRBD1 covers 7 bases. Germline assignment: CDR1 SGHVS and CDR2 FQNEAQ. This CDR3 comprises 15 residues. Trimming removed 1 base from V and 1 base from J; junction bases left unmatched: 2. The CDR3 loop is CASSLDDRGTDTQYF. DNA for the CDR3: TGTGCCAGCAGCTTAGATGACAGGGGCACAGATACGCAGTATTTT.

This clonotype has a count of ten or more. CDR3 in DNA: TGTGCCAGCGAAAGCCCGGGGACAGTGGAGCTGTTTTTT. Residues: CASESPGTVELFF. This chain uses TRBV12-3 or TRBV12-4 with TRBJ2-2; 7 nucleotides line up with TRBD1. With V trimmed by 8 bases and J by 10 bases, 10 bases remained unmatched. The CDR3 is made up of 13 amino acids.

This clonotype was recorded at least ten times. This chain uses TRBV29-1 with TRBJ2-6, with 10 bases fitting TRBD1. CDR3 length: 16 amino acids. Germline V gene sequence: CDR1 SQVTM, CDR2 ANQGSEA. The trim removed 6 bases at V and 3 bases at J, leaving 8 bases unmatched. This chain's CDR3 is CSVAGTGVFGANVLTF. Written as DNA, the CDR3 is TGCAGCGTAGCCGGGACAGGGGTTTTTGGGGCCAACGTCCTGACTTTC.

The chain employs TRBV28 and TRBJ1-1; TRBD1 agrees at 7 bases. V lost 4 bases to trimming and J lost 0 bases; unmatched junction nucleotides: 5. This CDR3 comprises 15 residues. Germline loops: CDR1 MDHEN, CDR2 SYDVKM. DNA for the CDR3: TGTGCCAGCAGTTCCCCGCAGGGGGTGAACACTGAAGCTTTCTTT. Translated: CASSSPQGVNTEAFF.

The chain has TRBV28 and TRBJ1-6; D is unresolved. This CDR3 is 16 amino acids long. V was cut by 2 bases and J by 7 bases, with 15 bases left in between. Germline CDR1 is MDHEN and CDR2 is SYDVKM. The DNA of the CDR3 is TGTGCCAGCAGTTTAAGGCCGGGCAGAATCAATTCACCCCTCCACTTT. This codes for CASSLRPGRINSPLHF.

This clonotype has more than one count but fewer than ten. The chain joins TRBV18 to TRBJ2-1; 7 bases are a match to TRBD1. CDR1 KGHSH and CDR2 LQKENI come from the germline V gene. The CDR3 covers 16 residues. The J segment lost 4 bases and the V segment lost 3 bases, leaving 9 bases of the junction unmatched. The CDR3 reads CASSPNPPRGYNEQFF. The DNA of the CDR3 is TGTGCCAGCTCACCCAACCCCCCCAGGGGGTACAATGAGCAGTTCTTC.

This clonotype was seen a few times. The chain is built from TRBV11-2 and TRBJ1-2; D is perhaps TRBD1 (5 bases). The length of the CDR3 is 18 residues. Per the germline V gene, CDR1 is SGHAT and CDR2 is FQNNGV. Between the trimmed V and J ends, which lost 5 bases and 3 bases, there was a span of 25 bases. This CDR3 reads CASSLLNVIKQAHYGYTF. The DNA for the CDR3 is TGTGCCAGCAGCCTCTTAAACGTGATAAAACAGGCTCACTATGGCTACACCTTC.

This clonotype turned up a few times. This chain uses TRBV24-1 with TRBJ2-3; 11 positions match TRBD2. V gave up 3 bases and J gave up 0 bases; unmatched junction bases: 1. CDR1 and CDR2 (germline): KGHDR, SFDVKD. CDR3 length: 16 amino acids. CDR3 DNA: TGTGCCACCAGTGATCGGACTAGCGGGAGCACAGATACGCAGTATTTT. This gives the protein CATSDRTSGSTDTQYF.

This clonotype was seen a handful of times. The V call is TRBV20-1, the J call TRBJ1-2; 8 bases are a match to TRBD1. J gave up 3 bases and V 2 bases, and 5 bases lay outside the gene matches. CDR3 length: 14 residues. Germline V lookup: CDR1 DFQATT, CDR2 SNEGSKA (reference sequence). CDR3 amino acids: CSARQGAMYYGYTF. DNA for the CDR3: TGCAGTGCTAGACAGGGGGCGATGTACTATGGCTACACCTTC.

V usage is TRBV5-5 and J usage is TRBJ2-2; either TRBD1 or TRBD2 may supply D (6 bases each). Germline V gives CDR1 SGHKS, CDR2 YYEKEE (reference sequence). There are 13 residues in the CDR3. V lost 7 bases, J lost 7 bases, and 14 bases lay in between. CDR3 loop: CASGRGLLGELFF. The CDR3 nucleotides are TGTGCCAGCGGCCGGGGGCTCCTCGGGGAGCTGTTTTTT.

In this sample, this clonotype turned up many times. The CDR3 nucleotides read TGCAGTGCTAGGGGCCAGGCAGATACGCAGTATTTT. Protein: CSARGQADTQYF. V is TRBV20-1 and J is TRBJ2-3, with D hard to call. CDR1 is DFQATT, CDR2 SNEGSKA, per germline (reference sequence). The germline V and J ends were trimmed by 3 bases and 4 bases, with 8 bases remaining between them. The CDR3 is made up of 12 amino acids.